This TCR beta chain was obtained from a study of T cell responses to AZD1222 COVID-19 vaccine. General study results and limits: There were vaccine-associated CD4 TCRs across spike, dominant at 160-218 and 743-854.

The CDR3 runs to 13 residues. Germline-derived CDR1 and CDR2 are MDHEN and SYDVKM. With 5 bases removed from V and 8 bases from J, the gap between germline ends came to 15 bases. Data came from immunoSEQ multiplex PCR; TCRdb stores just in-frame clones and leaves some out. The sample carries 90,000 to 150,000 clones, approximately 90% recorded once. This clone appeared a few times. What it binds is not known. Specimen: peripheral blood, collected on day 0 of AZD1222 vaccination. The sequence derives from an adult in good health. This rearrangement joins TRBV28 to TRBJ1-2; D unclear. CDR3 loop: CASSGSPTWGYTF. Written as DNA, the CDR3 is TGTGCCAGCAGTGGCTCGCCCACTTGGGGCTACACCTTC.